This T cell receptor (beta chain) was recorded in a study of cytomegalovirus exposure and HLA in healthy donors. The study's findings and limits: Presence/absence analyses supposed approximately even sequencing depth among donors.

60 Vbeta and 13 Jbeta primers were used in PCR. TCRdb's copy holds only in-frame clones and misses some; the assay was immunoSEQ multiplex PCR. The profile shows some 150,000 clones, approximately 59% of them singletons. This clone was seen repeatedly, ten times or more. Its target is unknown. This sample also contains other DNA sequences that code for the same CDR3. This TCR was recovered from a man in his forties or fifties in good health and CMV-seronegative. The material sequenced was PBMCs.

CDR3 nucleotide sequence: TGTGCCAGCAGTGTCGACAGGGTGAACACTGAAGCTTTCTTT. Translation gives CASSVDRVNTEAFF. The V call is TRBV2, the J call TRBJ1-1, with 7 nucleotides matching TRBD1. This CDR3 spans 14 amino acids. V was clipped by 4 bases and J by 0 bases; unmatched bases: 2. Germline V gene lookup returns CDR1 SNHLY and CDR2 FYNNEI.